What follows is one T cell receptor (beta chain) and its context. The data belong to a study of blood T cell repertoires in COVID-19. At the level of the study: From the United States, Italy and Spain came samples of acute and convalescent COVID-19.

Clinical history as reported by participants underpinned cohort assignment. The CDR3 is 13 amino acids. Germline CDR1 GTSNPN, CDR2 SVGIG (reference sequence). J lost 8 bases, V lost 7 bases, and 9 bases had no gene match. In the original workflow: Reference gene primer amplification in the assay estimated nucleated cell counts. Method: immunoSEQ multiplex PCR; TCRdb's copy keeps in-frame clones and lacks some. The V and J calls and clone size come from that table; D and trimming were worked out from the DNA. Found here are under 450,000 clones, just over 90% of them singletons; the top ten hold 0.7% to 0.95%.

The sample taken for sequencing was PBMCs or T cells enriched from blood (not recorded which). This chain connects TRBV30 to TRBJ2-7; TRBD2 matches 12 bases. The origin of this receptor is a woman aged 40 to 49 who had been exposed to COVID-19. CDR3 bases: TGTGCCTCTGAGCCGACTAGCGGGAGTCAGCAGTACTTC. Translated, it gives CASEPTSGSQQYF.